The next 2 T cell receptor beta chains were all read from a single sample in a study of metastatic and nonmetastatic thyroid tumors. None of the patients had undergone any treatment ahead of thyroid surgery. With MiXCR, TCRdb called clones anew from the PCR reads. The sample lists 20,000 to 25,000 clones, less than 20% occurring once. Specimen: blood. Every receptor here comes from a female donor with papillary thyroid cancer or a benign thyroid nodule (not recorded which). Some clones in this sample may be carry-over from other donors' samples.

For this clone: Mismatch with germline at one junction end may stem from a read error. The chain has TRBV6-6 and TRBJ1-5, with D possibly matching TRBD1 (5 bases). The CDR3 is 14 residues long. Germline V gene lookup returns CDR1 MNHNY and CDR2 SVGAGI (reference sequence). CDR3 in amino acids: CANSYGGGNQPQHF. The CDR3 nucleotides read TGTGCCAACAGTTACGGGGGGGGCAATCAGCCCCAGCATTTT.

This clone was found many times. The J gene is TRBJ2-1, the V gene TRBV11-2; D is possibly TRBD2 (5 bases). Trimming cost V 1 base and J 0 bases, with 13 bases left between them. The length of the CDR3 is 17 residues. The V gene's germline CDR1 is SGHAT and CDR2 FQNNGV. For the CDR3, the DNA is TGTGCCAGCAGCTTAGGCCTAGCCTCGAGCTCCTACAATGAGCAGTTCTTC. It yields the protein CASSLGLASSSYNEQFF.